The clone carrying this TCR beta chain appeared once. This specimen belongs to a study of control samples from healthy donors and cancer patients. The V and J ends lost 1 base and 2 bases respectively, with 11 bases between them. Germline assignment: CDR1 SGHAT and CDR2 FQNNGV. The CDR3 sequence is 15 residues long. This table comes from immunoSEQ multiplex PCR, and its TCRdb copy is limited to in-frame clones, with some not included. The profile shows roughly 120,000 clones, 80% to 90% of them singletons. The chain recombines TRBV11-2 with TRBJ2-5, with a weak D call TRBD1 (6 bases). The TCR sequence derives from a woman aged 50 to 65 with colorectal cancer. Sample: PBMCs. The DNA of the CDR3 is TGTGCCAGCAGCTTAGCAACGGGGACACAAGAGACCCAGTACTTC. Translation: CASSLATGTQETQYF.